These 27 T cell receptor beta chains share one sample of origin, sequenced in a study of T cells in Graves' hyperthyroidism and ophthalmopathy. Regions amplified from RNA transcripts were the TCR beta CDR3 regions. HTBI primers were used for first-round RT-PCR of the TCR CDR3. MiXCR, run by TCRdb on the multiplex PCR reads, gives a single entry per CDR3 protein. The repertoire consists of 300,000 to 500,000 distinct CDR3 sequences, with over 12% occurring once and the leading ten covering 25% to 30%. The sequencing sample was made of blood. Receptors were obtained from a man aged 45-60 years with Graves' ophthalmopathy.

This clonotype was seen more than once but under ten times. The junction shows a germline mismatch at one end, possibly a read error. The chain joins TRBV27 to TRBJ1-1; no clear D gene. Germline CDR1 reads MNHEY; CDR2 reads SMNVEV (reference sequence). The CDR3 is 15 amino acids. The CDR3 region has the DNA TGTGCCAGCAGTTCAGGATCGACAACTCCCGACCGGCGTGTCTTT. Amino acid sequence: CASSSGSTTPDRRVF.

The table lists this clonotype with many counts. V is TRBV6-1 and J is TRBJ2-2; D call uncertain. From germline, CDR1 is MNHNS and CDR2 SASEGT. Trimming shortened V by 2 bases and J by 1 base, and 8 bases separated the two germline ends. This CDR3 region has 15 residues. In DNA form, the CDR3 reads TGTGCCAGCAGTGAAAGGTCAGGGAACACCGGGGAGCTGTTTTTT. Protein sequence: CASSERSGNTGELFF.

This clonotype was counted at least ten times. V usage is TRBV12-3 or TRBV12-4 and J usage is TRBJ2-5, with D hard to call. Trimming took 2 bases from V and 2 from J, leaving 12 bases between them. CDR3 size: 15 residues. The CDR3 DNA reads TGTGCCAGCAGTTTACATGCGACCCCACAAGAGACCCAGTACTTC. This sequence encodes CASSLHATPQETQYF.

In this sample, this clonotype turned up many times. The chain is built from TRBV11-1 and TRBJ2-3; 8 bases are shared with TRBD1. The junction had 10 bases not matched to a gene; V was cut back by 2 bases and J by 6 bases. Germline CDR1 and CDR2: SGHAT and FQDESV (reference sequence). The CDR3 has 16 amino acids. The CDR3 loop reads CASSLKGQGWGDTQYF. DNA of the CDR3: TGTGCCAGCAGCTTAAAAGGACAGGGATGGGGTGATACGCAGTATTTT.

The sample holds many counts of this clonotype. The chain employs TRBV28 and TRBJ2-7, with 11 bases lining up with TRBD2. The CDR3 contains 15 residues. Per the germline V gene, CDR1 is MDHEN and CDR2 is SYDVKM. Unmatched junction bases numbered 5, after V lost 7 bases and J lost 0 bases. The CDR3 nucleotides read TGTGCCAGCAAGCTAGCGGGAGGCATCTCCTACGAGCAGTACTTC. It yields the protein CASKLAGGISYEQYF.

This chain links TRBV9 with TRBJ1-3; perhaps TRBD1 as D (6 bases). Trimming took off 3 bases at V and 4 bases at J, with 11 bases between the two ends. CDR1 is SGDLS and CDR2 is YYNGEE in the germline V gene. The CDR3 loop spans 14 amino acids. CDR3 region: CASSEQGYGNTIYF. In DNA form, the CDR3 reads TGTGCCAGCAGCGAACAGGGATACGGAAACACCATATATTTT.

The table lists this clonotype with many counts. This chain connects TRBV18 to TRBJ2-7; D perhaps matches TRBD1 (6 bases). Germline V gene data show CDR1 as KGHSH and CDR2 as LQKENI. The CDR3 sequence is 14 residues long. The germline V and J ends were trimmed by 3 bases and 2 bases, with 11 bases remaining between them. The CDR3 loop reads CASSPNGQTYEQYF. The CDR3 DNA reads TGTGCCAGCTCACCGAACGGACAGACCTACGAGCAGTACTTC. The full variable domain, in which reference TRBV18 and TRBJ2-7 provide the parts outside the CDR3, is NAGVMQNPRHLVRRRGQEARLRCSPMKGHSHVYWYRQLPEEGLKFMVYLQKENIIDESGMPKERFSAEFPKEGPSILRIQQVVRGDSAAYFCASSPNGQTYEQYFGPGTRLTVT.

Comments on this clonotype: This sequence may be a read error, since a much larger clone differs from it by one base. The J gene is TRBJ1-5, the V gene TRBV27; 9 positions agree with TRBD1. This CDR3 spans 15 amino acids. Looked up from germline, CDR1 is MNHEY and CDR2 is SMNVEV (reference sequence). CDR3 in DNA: TGTGCCAGCAGTCCTACAGGGGGCGCCGGTCAGTCCCAGCATTTT. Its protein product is CASSPTGGAGQSQHF.

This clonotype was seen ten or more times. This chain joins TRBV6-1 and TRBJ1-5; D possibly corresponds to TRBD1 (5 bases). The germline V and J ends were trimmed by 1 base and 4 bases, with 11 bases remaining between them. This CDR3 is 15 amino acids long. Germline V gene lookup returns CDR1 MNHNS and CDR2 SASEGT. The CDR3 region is CASSEEGPINQPQHF. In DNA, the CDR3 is TGTGCCAGCAGTGAAGAGGGGCCCATAAATCAGCCCCAGCATTTT.

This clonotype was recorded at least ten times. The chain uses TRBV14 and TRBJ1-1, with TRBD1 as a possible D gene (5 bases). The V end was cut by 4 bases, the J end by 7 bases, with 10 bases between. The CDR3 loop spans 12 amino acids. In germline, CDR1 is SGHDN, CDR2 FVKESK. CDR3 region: CASSPGGREAFF. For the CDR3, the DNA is TGTGCCAGCAGCCCGGGGGGACGTGAAGCTTTCTTT.

CDR3: CSARGLRDRRVGENIQYF. In DNA form, the CDR3 reads TGCAGTGCTAGAGGACTCCGGGACAGGAGAGTTGGGGAAAACATTCAGTACTTC. This sequence joins TRBV20-1 and TRBJ2-4, with 8 bases identical to TRBD1. The J segment lost 5 bases and the V segment lost 1 base, leaving 16 bases of the junction unmatched. Per germline, CDR1 DFQATT and CDR2 SNEGSKA (reference sequence). CDR3 length equals 18 residues.

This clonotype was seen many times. The CDR3 spells CASSFAGGQSEQFF. The DNA of the CDR3 is TGTGCCAGCAGCTTTGCCGGAGGGCAAAGTGAGCAGTTCTTC. The V and J genes are TRBV11-2 and TRBJ2-1, with D possibly TRBD2 on 6 matching bases. Trimming removed 3 bases at V and 9 bases at J, with 15 bases between. CDR3 size: 14 residues. Per germline, CDR1 SGHAT and CDR2 FQNNGV.

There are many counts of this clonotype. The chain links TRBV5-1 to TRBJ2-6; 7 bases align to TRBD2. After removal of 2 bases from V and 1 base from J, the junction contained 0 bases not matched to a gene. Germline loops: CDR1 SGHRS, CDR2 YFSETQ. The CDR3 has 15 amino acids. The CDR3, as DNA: TGCGCCAGCAGCTTCGGGGGGTCTGGGGCCAACGTCCTGACTTTC. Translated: CASSFGGSGANVLTF.

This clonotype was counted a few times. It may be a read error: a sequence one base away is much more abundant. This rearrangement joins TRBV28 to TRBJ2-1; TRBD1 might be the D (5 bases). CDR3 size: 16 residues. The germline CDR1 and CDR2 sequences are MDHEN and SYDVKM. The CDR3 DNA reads TGTGCCAGCAGTTGGGCAGGGCCATTCTCCTACAATAAGCAGTTCTTC. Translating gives CASSWAGPFSYNKQFF.

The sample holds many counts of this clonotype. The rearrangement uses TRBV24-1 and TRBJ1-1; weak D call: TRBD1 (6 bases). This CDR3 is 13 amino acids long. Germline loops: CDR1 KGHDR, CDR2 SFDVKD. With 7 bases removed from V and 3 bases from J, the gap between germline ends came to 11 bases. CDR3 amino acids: CATRTRGDTEAFF. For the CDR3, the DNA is TGTGCCACCAGGACAAGGGGGGACACTGAAGCTTTCTTT.

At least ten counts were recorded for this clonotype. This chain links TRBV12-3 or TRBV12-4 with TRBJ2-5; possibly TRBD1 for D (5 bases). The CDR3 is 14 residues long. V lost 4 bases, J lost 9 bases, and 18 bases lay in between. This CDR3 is CASSSGSDLLSQYF. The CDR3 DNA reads TGTGCCAGCAGTTCAGGGTCCGACCTCCTGTCCCAGTACTTC.

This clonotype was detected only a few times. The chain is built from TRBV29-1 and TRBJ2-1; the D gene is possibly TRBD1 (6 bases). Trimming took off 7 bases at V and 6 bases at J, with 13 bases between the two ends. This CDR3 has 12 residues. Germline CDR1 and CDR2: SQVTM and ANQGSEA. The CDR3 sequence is CSGFGTFNEQFF. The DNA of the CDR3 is TGCAGCGGTTTCGGGACATTCAATGAGCAGTTCTTC.

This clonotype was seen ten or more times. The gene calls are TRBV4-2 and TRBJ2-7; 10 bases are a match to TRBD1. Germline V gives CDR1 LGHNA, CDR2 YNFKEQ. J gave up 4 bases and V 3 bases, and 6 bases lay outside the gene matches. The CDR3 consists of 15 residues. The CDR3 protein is CASSHSGQGIYEQYF. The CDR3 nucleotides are TGTGCCAGCAGCCACTCGGGACAGGGGATTTACGAGCAGTACTTC.

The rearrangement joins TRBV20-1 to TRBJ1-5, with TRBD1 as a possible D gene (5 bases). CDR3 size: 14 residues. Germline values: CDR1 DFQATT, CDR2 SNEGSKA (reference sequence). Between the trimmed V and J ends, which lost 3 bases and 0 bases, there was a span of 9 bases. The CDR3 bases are TGCAGTGCTAGGAAGGGGAATAGCAATCAGCCCCAGCATTTT. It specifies CSARKGNSNQPQHF.

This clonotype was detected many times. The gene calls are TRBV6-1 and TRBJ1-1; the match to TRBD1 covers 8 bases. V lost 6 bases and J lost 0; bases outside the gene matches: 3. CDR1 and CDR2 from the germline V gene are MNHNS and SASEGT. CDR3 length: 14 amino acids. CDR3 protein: CASSGQGLNTEAFF. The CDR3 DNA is TGTGCCAGCAGCGGACAGGGCCTGAACACTGAAGCTTTCTTT.

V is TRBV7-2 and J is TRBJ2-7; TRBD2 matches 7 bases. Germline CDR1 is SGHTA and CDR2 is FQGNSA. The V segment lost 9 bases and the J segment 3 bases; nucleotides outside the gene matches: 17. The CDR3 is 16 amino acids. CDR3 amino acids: CASKGSGGSINYEQYF. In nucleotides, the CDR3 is TGTGCCAGTAAGGGGAGTGGCGGGAGCATTAACTACGAGCAGTACTTC.

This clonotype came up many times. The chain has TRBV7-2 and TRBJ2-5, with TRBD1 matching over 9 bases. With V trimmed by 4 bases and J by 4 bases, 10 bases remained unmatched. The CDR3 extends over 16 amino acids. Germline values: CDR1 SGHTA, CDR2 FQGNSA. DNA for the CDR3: TGTGCCAGCAGCTCCCGGACAGGGGCGGGTGTAGAGACCCAGTACTTC. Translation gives CASSSRTGAGVETQYF.

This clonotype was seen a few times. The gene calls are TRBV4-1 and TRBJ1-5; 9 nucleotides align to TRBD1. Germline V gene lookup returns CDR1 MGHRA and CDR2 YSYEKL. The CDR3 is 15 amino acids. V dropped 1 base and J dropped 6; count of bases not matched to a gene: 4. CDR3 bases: TGCGCCAGCAGCCAAGGGACAGGGGAGGTTCAGCCCCAGCATTTT. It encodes CASSQGTGEVQPQHF.

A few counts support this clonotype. CDR3 sequence: CASSSSSGSGYNEQFF. The CDR3 nucleotides are TGTGCCAGTAGTTCTTCTAGCGGGAGCGGATACAATGAGCAGTTCTTC. The chain joins TRBV19 to TRBJ2-1; 10 nucleotides match TRBD2. CDR1 is LNHDA, CDR2 SQIVND, per germline (reference sequence). The length of the CDR3 is 16 residues. Trimming took 5 bases from V and 4 from J; bases not matched to a gene: 8.

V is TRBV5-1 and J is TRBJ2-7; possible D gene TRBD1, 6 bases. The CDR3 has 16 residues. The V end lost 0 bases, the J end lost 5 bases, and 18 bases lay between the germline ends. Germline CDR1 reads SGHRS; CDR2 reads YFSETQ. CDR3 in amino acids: CASSLGTGHMFDEQYF. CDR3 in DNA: TGCGCCAGCAGCTTGGGGACGGGACATATGTTCGACGAGCAGTACTTC.

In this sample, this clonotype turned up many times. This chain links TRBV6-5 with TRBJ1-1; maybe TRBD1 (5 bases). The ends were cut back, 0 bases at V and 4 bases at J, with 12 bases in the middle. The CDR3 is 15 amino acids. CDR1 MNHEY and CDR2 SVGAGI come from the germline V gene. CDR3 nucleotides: TGTGCCAGCAGTTACTCGAGGGGCGGAACCACTGAAGCTTTCTTT. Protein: CASSYSRGGTTEAFF.

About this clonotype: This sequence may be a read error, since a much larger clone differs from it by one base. For the CDR3, the DNA is TGTGCCGCCAGTGATCAATACGGGACGGTGAATCAGCCCCAGCATTTT. Translating gives CAASDQYGTVNQPQHF. V and J are TRBV24-1 and TRBJ1-5; D is possibly TRBD1 (5 bases). The CDR3 has 16 amino acids. The V gene's germline CDR1 is KGHDR and CDR2 SFDVKD.